This entry lists 5 T cell receptor beta chains sequenced from one sample in a study of follicular helper T cells after annual influenza vaccination. Sample time point: 2015-2016 season, pre-vaccination. Clones were sequenced by immunoSEQ multiplex PCR, and TCRdb holds only the in-frame ones, with some missing. The repertoire holds under 3,000 clones, with 65% to 90% as singletons. The sample consisted of CXCR5+ CD38- circulating T follicular helper cells from blood, taken on the day of influenza vaccination. Subset: circulating Tfh, non-naive CD4+CXCR5+PD-1+ (ICOS+CD38+ or ICOS-CD38-). These receptor sequences come from an adult who received the influenza vaccine.

This clone showed up just a few times. In DNA form, the CDR3 reads TGTGCCAGCAGCTCACACAGGACTCGCCCCAACGAGCAGTACTTC. Translation: CASSSHRTRPNEQYF. The chain recombines TRBV7-9 with TRBJ2-7; D tentatively fits TRBD1 or TRBD2 (5 bases each). CDR1 and CDR2 from the germline V gene are SEHNR and FQNEAQ (reference sequence). The CDR3 runs 15 residues. With 4 bases removed from V and 5 bases from J, the gap between germline ends came to 18 bases.

This clone showed up just a few times. V is TRBV7-8 and J is TRBJ1-5; D might be TRBD1 (5 bases). In germline, CDR1 is SGHVS, CDR2 FQNEAQ. This CDR3 has 13 residues. Trimming took off 3 bases at V and 9 bases at J, with 12 bases between the two ends. The CDR3 DNA follows: TGTGCCAGCAGCTTTGGGACTCAGGGGCCCCAGCATTTT. Amino acids: CASSFGTQGPQHF.

The chain uses TRBV4-2 and TRBJ2-5; 12 bases map to TRBD2. CDR3 length: 16 residues. Germline-derived CDR1 and CDR2 are LGHNA and YNFKEQ. V lost 4 bases, J lost 5 bases, and 8 bases stayed unmatched. The CDR3 DNA reads as TGTGCCAGCAGCCGAGCTAGCGGGAGGGCCGGGGAGACCCAGTACTTC. It yields the protein CASSRASGRAGETQYF.

The rearrangement uses TRBV18 and TRBJ2-1; tentative D call: TRBD2 (5 bases). Germline CDR1 KGHSH, CDR2 LQKENI. The V and J ends lost 0 bases and 4 bases respectively, with 13 bases between them. This CDR3 contains 16 residues. CDR3 sequence: CASSPPSGQTYNEQFF. In nucleotides, the CDR3 is TGTGCCAGCTCACCACCGAGCGGTCAGACTTACAATGAGCAGTTCTTC.

The chain couples TRBV18 to TRBJ1-1; D possibly corresponds to TRBD1 (5 bases). Germline CDR1 and CDR2: KGHSH and LQKENI. Deletions cut 3 bases from V and 5 bases from J, with 16 bases between. The CDR3 is made up of 15 amino acids. The CDR3 bases are TGTGCCAGCTCACCGCCGGGTTCAGAGGGGACTGAAGCTTTCTTT. Protein sequence: CASSPPGSEGTEAFF.